A single sample gave rise to the 32 T cell receptor beta chains below, sequenced in a study of blood T cell repertoires in COVID-19. The protocol was immunoSEQ multiplex PCR, while the TCRdb copy is restricted to in-frame clones and leaves out a portion. This table has 300,000 or so clones, about 90% appearing once. The sequenced sample consisted of PBMCs or T cells enriched from blood (not recorded which). These receptors came from a woman under 40 who had recovered from COVID-19.

This clone appeared once. The chain uses TRBV3-1 (or the pseudogene TRBV3-2) and TRBJ2-5; 9 nucleotides align to TRBD2. The junction had 5 bases not matched to a gene; V was cut back by 5 bases and J by 4 bases. This CDR3 comprises 14 residues. Germline V gives CDR1 LGHDT, CDR2 YNNKEL (reference sequence). The CDR3, as DNA: TGTGCCAGCAGCTTAGCGGGGGAGGGAGAGACCCAGTACTTC. The encoded protein is CASSLAGEGETQYF.

The chain carries TRBV30 and TRBJ1-2, with 7 bases aligning to TRBD1. The CDR3 has 14 residues. Germline V gene lookup returns CDR1 GTSNPN and CDR2 SVGIG (reference sequence). J lost 2 bases, V lost 1 base, and 4 bases had no gene match. The CDR3 is CAWSGAGGNYGYTF. DNA of the CDR3: TGTGCCTGGAGTGGGGCAGGGGGAAACTATGGCTACACCTTC.

The sample holds a few counts of this clone. V usage is TRBV7-9 and J usage is TRBJ1-1, with 9 positions matching TRBD1. This CDR3 contains 12 residues. Germline V gene data show CDR1 as SEHNR and CDR2 as FQNEAQ (reference sequence). With 5 bases clipped from V and 6 bases from J, the junction kept 1 base outside the gene matches. The CDR3, as DNA: TGTGCCAGCAGCCGGACAGGGGCTGAAGCTTTCTTT. It specifies CASSRTGAEAFF.

This rearrangement joins TRBV5-1 to TRBJ2-1; TRBD2 matches at 14 bases. Germline loops: CDR1 SGHRS, CDR2 YFSETQ. The V gene end was trimmed by 0 bases and the J gene end by 8 bases; junction bases not matched to a gene: 1. This CDR3 has 15 amino acids. The CDR3 coding sequence is TGCGCCAGCAGCTTGGGGACTAGCGGGGGGTATGAGCAGTTCTTC. Encoded protein: CASSLGTSGGYEQFF.

This chain connects TRBV30 to TRBJ1-2, with TRBD1 matching over 10 bases. J was trimmed by 8 bases and V by 5 bases; bases with no gene match: 11. The CDR3 runs to 14 residues. Germline V lookup: CDR1 GTSNPN, CDR2 SVGIG (reference sequence). DNA for the CDR3: TGTGCCTGGCACCCACCGGGACAGGGGATAGGCTACACCTTC. Translated: CAWHPPGQGIGYTF.

The chain employs TRBV19 and TRBJ2-3, with D uncertain. V was trimmed by 9 bases and J by 0 bases, leaving 13 bases between them. Germline V CDR1 and CDR2: LNHDA, SQIVND (reference sequence). The CDR3 spans 14 residues. CDR3 in amino acids: CASTSRASTDTQYF. Written as DNA, the CDR3 is TGTGCCAGCACCTCGAGAGCTAGCACAGATACGCAGTATTTT. Looking up the rest from reference TRBV19 and TRBJ2-3 gives the full variable domain: DGGITQSPKYLFRKEGQNVTLSCEQNLNHDAMYWYRQDPGQGLRLIYYSQIVNDFQKGDIAEGYSVSREKKESFPLTVTSAQKNPTAFYLCASTSRASTDTQYFGPGTRLTVL.

The CDR3 is CASKTRTKAFF. The CDR3 nucleotides read TGTGCCAGCAAAACTAGGACGAAAGCTTTCTTT. V and J are TRBV2 and TRBJ1-1, with D unresolved. This CDR3 comprises 11 residues. The germline CDR1 and CDR2 sequences are SNHLY and FYNNEI. Trimming shortened V by 7 bases and J by 9 bases, and 12 bases separated the two germline ends. The full variable domain, in which reference TRBV2 and TRBJ1-1 provide the parts outside the CDR3, is EPEVTQTPSHQVTQMGQEVILRCVPISNHLYFYWYRQILGQKVEFLVSFYNNEISEKSEIFDDQFSVERPDGSNFTLKIRSTKLEDSAMYFCASKTRTKAFFGQGTRLTVV.

This clone has a single count. J is TRBJ1-6 and V is TRBV5-5; D ambiguous. The CDR3 extends over 16 amino acids. Germline CDR1 reads SGHKS; CDR2 reads YYEKEE (reference sequence). The ends were cut back, 6 bases at V and 5 bases at J, with 18 bases in the middle. CDR3 sequence: CASTLVRGLDNSPLHF. For the CDR3, the DNA is TGTGCCAGCACCCTTGTTCGGGGATTGGATAATTCACCCCTCCACTTT.

Only one count was recorded for this clone. The rearrangement joins TRBV6-6 to TRBJ1-3, with 8 bases identical to TRBD1. V gave up 5 bases and J gave up 4 bases; unmatched junction bases: 4. Germline V gene lookup returns CDR1 MNHNY and CDR2 SVGAGI (reference sequence). The CDR3 is 14 residues long. CDR3 region: CASSRTGGGNTIYF. Written as DNA, the CDR3 is TGTGCCAGCAGTCGTACAGGGGGAGGAAACACCATATATTTT.

The rearrangement links TRBV7-9 to TRBJ1-4, with 9 positions matching TRBD1. J gave up 8 bases and V 1 base, and 11 bases lay outside the gene matches. The CDR3 runs to 17 residues. The germline V gene has CDR1 SEHNR and CDR2 FQNEAQ (reference sequence). In nucleotides, the CDR3 is TGTGCCAGCAGCTTAGAGCCAAGATGGGACAGGGACGAAAAACTGTTTTTT. Protein sequence: CASSLEPRWDRDEKLFF.

This clone appeared once. The rearrangement joins TRBV5-4 to TRBJ2-2; the match to TRBD1 covers 8 bases. V gave up 4 bases and J gave up 1 base; unmatched junction bases: 6. Germline values: CDR1 SGHNT, CDR2 YYREEE (reference sequence). This CDR3 contains 16 residues. Here the CDR3 reads CASSPGQVGNTGELFF. In nucleotides, the CDR3 is TGTGCCAGCAGCCCGGGACAGGTCGGGAACACCGGGGAGCTGTTTTTT. The entire variable domain, with the rest obtained from reference TRBV5-4 and TRBJ2-2, is as follows: ETGVTQSPTHLIKTRGQQVTLRCSSQSGHNTVSWYQQALGQGPQFIFQYYREEENGRGNFPPRFSGLQFPNYSSELNVNALELDDSALYLCASSPGQVGNTGELFFGEGSRLTVL.

In nucleotides, the CDR3 is TGTGCCAGCAGCTTGGACAGGGGAGGTACTGAAGCTTTCTTT. Protein product: CASSLDRGGTEAFF. The J gene is TRBJ1-1, the V gene TRBV5-4; 7 bases are a match to TRBD1. V dropped 0 bases and J dropped 5; count of bases not matched to a gene: 4. CDR1 and CDR2 from the germline V gene are SGHNT and YYREEE (reference sequence). The CDR3 is 14 residues long.

This clone is a singleton in its sample. The rearrangement joins TRBV24-1 to TRBJ2-5, with D maybe TRBD2 (5 bases). This CDR3 spans 14 amino acids. CDR1 and CDR2 (germline): KGHDR, SFDVKD. V lost 4 bases to trimming and J lost 1 base, with 9 bases between them. In DNA form, the CDR3 reads TGTGCCACCAGTGAATCGGACTCCCAAGAGACCCAGTACTTC. It is translated as CATSESDSQETQYF.

This chain connects TRBV11-2 to TRBJ1-1, with 10 bases matching TRBD1. Germline V lookup: CDR1 SGHAT, CDR2 FQNNGV. Trimming took 5 bases from V and 5 from J; bases not matched to a gene: 11. The CDR3 loop spans 16 amino acids. CDR3 bases: TGTGCCAGCAGCCCAGGATGGGGGACAGGGGATACTGAAGCTTTCTTT. Translation gives CASSPGWGTGDTEAFF.

This sequence joins TRBV2 and TRBJ2-2; TRBD2 agrees at 7 bases. J was trimmed by 4 bases and V by 3 bases; bases with no gene match: 8. Germline loops: CDR1 SNHLY, CDR2 FYNNEI. The CDR3 runs 16 residues. CDR3 loop: CASSDPAGTGTGELFF. The CDR3 DNA reads TGTGCCAGCAGTGACCCAGCGGGGACGGGCACCGGGGAGCTGTTTTTT.

The CDR3 DNA follows: TGTGCCACCGACACAGGCAACGGAAACACCATATATTTT. Protein: CATDTGNGNTIYF. The V call is TRBV19, the J call TRBJ1-3; D is perhaps TRBD1 (5 bases). Germline CDR1 reads LNHDA; CDR2 reads SQIVND (reference sequence). The CDR3 spans 13 residues. V lost 10 bases, J lost 4 bases, and 14 bases lay in between.

DNA of the CDR3: TGTGCCAGCAGCTCCCCGGTTAACTATGGCTACACCTTC. This gives the protein CASSSPVNYGYTF. The V gene is TRBV3-1 (or the pseudogene TRBV3-2), the J gene TRBJ1-2; no clear D gene. The CDR3 runs to 13 residues. With 5 bases removed from V and 1 base from J, the gap between germline ends came to 8 bases. Germline V gene sequence: CDR1 LGHDT, CDR2 YNNKEL (reference sequence).

The chain joins TRBV5-4 to TRBJ2-5, with D perhaps TRBD2 (5 bases). The CDR3 is 15 amino acids. Germline V gene sequence: CDR1 SGHNT, CDR2 YYREEE (reference sequence). V was trimmed by 0 bases and J by 9 bases, leaving 18 bases between them. The chain's CDR3 is CASSLGDRHPGAQYF. The CDR3 DNA reads TGTGCCAGCAGCTTGGGCGACCGGCACCCCGGGGCCCAGTACTTC. The complete variable domain, with remaining parts taken from reference TRBV5-4 and TRBJ2-5, reads ETGVTQSPTHLIKTRGQQVTLRCSSQSGHNTVSWYQQALGQGPQFIFQYYREEENGRGNFPPRFSGLQFPNYSSELNVNALELDDSALYLCASSLGDRHPGAQYFGPGTRLLVL.

The J gene is TRBJ1-2, the V gene TRBV27; 7 nucleotides match TRBD1. Germline V gene data show CDR1 as MNHEY and CDR2 as SMNVEV (reference sequence). With V trimmed by 9 bases and J by 1 base, 11 bases remained unmatched. This CDR3 has 15 residues. The CDR3 reads CASRHRGRGNYGYTF. The CDR3 nucleotides read TGTGCCAGTCGACACAGGGGTAGAGGTAACTATGGCTACACCTTC.

J is TRBJ1-1 and V is TRBV2; 7 bases line up with TRBD1. The J segment lost 0 bases and the V segment lost 6 bases, leaving 1 base of the junction unmatched. The CDR3 contains 13 residues. CDR1 and CDR2 (germline): SNHLY, FYNNEI. The CDR3 is CASRGQLNTEAFF. In DNA form, the CDR3 reads TGTGCCAGCAGGGGACAGTTGAACACTGAAGCTTTCTTT.

The gene calls are TRBV6-5 and TRBJ1-5; D is uncertain. This CDR3 contains 14 residues. The germline V and J ends were trimmed by 6 bases and 0 bases, with 9 bases remaining between them. Germline V gene data show CDR1 as MNHEY and CDR2 as SVGAGI. The CDR3 region is CASREGLSNQPQHF. The CDR3 region has the DNA TGTGCCAGCAGAGAGGGCCTTAGCAATCAGCCCCAGCATTTT.

The rearrangement joins TRBV6-6 to TRBJ1-2; 7 bases align to TRBD1. V trimming: 5 bases; J trimming: 2 bases; junction bases outside the gene matches: 8. CDR1 and CDR2 from the germline V gene are MNHNY and SVGAGI (reference sequence). The CDR3 runs to 15 residues. CDR3 DNA: TGTGCCAGCAGTGACAGACAGGGTGGGAACTATGGCTACACCTTC. Its protein product is CASSDRQGGNYGYTF.

The rearrangement uses TRBV5-1 and TRBJ1-2; no reliable D call. This CDR3 has 13 amino acids. V was shortened by 4 bases and J by 6 bases, with 13 bases between the two germline ends. Germline V gene lookup returns CDR1 SGHRS and CDR2 YFSETQ. The CDR3, as DNA: TGCGCCAGCAGCCCCGATTACTTAGATGGCTACACCTTC. It yields the protein CASSPDYLDGYTF.

As regards this clone: This same CDR3 is encoded by further DNA sequences in the sample. This sequence joins TRBV3-1 (or the pseudogene TRBV3-2) and TRBJ2-3; D call uncertain. The germline V gene has CDR1 LGHDT and CDR2 YNNKEL (reference sequence). The CDR3 has 12 amino acids. V gave up 4 bases and J gave up 3 bases, with 5 bases separating them. The CDR3 DNA reads as TGTGCCAGCAGCCCTCGTACAGATACGCAGTATTTT. This gives the protein CASSPRTDTQYF.

This chain uses TRBV4-3 with TRBJ1-4; 7 bases match TRBD1. J lost 5 bases, V lost 0 bases, and 6 bases had no gene match. The germline gives CDR1 LGHNA, CDR2 YSLEER. The CDR3 has 16 amino acids. The chain's CDR3 is CASSQEGTEANEKLFF. The CDR3 DNA sequence: TGCGCCAGCAGCCAAGAAGGGACAGAGGCGAATGAAAAACTGTTTTTT.

The rearrangement uses TRBV18 and TRBJ1-1; TRBD1 matches 12 bases. In germline, CDR1 is KGHSH, CDR2 LQKENI. V was clipped by 3 bases and J by 8 bases; unmatched bases: 1. The CDR3 is 13 residues long. CDR3 sequence: CASSPGTGGEAFF. The CDR3 coding sequence is TGTGCCAGCTCACCCGGGACAGGGGGCGAAGCTTTCTTT.

The rearrangement links TRBV30 to TRBJ1-2, with D perhaps TRBD1 (6 bases). Germline V gene lookup returns CDR1 GTSNPN and CDR2 SVGIG (reference sequence). The V and J ends lost 2 bases and 3 bases respectively, with 10 bases between them. There are 13 residues in the CDR3. This CDR3 reads CAWSPPGDYGYTF. CDR3 DNA sequence: TGTGCCTGGAGTCCCCCAGGGGACTATGGCTACACCTTC.

The rearrangement links TRBV7-2 to TRBJ1-1, with 7 nucleotides matching TRBD1. With V trimmed by 2 bases and J by 0 bases, 3 bases remained unmatched. The CDR3 length is 15 residues. Per the germline V gene, CDR1 is SGHTA and CDR2 is FQGNSA. CDR3 in amino acids: CASSLWDSLNTEAFF. Written as DNA, the CDR3 is TGTGCCAGCAGCTTATGGGACAGTCTGAACACTGAAGCTTTCTTT.

This clone was detected only once. V is TRBV10-2 and J is TRBJ1-5; no clear D gene. Germline-derived CDR1 and CDR2 are WSHSY and SAAADI. Between the trimmed V and J ends, which lost 4 bases and 3 bases, there was a span of 10 bases. The CDR3 has 14 amino acids. The CDR3 DNA reads TGCGCCAGCAGTGCTACGGGGTCCAATCAGCCCCAGCATTTT. It yields the protein CASSATGSNQPQHF.

The CDR3 reads CASSTLDRVGSYEQYF. CDR3 DNA: TGTGCCAGCAGTACCCTGGACAGGGTGGGCTCCTACGAGCAGTACTTC. The rearrangement uses TRBV27 and TRBJ2-7; 8 bases align to TRBD1. The V gene's germline CDR1 is MNHEY and CDR2 SMNVEV (reference sequence). The CDR3 length is 16 residues. J was trimmed by 0 bases and V by 5 bases; bases with no gene match: 9.

In this sample, this clone turned up once. The chain has TRBV7-9 and TRBJ1-2; a weak D match, TRBD1 (6 bases). V lost 5 bases and J lost 6, with 16 bases in between. The CDR3 length is 14 residues. Germline CDR1 and CDR2: SEHNR and FQNEAQ (reference sequence). The CDR3 loop reads CASSPGGSTDGYTF. CDR3 sequence (DNA): TGTGCCAGCAGCCCGGGGGGCTCGACGGATGGCTACACCTTC.

The rearrangement joins TRBV23-1 to TRBJ2-2; TRBD1 agrees at 12 bases. TRBV23-1 is placed among ORFs of uncertain function. V was clipped by 9 bases and J by 5 bases; unmatched bases: 7. CDR3 length: 15 amino acids. The CDR3 is CARDRDRGLTGELFF. CDR3 nucleotides: TGCGCCAGGGACCGGGACAGGGGGCTAACCGGGGAGCTGTTTTTT.